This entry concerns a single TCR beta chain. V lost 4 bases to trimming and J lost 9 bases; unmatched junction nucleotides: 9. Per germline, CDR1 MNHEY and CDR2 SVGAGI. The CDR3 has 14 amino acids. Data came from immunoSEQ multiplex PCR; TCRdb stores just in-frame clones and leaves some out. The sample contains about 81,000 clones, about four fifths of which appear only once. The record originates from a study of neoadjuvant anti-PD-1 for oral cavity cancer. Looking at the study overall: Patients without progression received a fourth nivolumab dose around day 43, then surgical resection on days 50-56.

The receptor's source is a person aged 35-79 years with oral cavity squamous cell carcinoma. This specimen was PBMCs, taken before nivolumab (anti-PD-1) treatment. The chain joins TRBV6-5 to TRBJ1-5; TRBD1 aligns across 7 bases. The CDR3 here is CASSSGQSWGPQHF. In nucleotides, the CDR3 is TGTGCCAGCAGTTCGGGACAGAGCTGGGGGCCCCAGCATTTT.